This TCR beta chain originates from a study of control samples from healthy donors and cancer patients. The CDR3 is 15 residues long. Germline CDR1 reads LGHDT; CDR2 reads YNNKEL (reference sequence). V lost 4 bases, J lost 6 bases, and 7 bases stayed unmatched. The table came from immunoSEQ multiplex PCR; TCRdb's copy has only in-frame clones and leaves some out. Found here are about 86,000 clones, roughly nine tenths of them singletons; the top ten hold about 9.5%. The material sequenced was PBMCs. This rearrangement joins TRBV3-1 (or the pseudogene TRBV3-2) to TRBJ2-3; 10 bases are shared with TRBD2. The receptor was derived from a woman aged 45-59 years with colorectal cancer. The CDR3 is CASSPLSGGADTQYF. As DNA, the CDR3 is TGTGCCAGCAGCCCTCTAAGCGGGGGGGCGGATACGCAGTATTTT.